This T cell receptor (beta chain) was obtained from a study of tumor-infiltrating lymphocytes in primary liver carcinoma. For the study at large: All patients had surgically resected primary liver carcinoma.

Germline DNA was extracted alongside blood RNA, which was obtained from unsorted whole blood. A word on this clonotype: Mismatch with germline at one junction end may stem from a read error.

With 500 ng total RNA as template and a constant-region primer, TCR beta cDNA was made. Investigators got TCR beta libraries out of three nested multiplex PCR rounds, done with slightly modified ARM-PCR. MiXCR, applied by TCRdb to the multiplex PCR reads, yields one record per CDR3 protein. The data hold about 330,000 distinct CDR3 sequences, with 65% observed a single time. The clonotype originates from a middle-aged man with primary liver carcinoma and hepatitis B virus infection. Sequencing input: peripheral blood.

The CDR3 protein is CASSLTIDLSYDEQFF. The CDR3 nucleotides are TGTGCCAGCAGCTTAACAATTGATCTCTCCTACGATGAGCAGTTCTTC. The J gene is TRBJ2-1, the V gene TRBV11-2; D uncertain. The CDR3 covers 16 residues. Germline V gene sequence: CDR1 SGHAT, CDR2 FQNNGV.